A selection of T cell receptor beta chains follows, all from one sample in a study of T cell responses to AZD1222 COVID-19 vaccine. The table came from immunoSEQ multiplex PCR; TCRdb's copy has only in-frame clones and leaves some out. The repertoire holds 100,000 or so clones, with around 90% as singletons. This material consisted of peripheral blood, taken on day 0 of AZD1222 vaccination. These receptors originate from an adult in good health. Each CDR3 is given with its conserved first and last residue. A D gene is named only where the DNA matches it firmly. Expanded clones get a size class; other rows say once, few or many, or leave the size out.

v_call	cdr3_length	j_call	d_call	clone_size	cdr3_nt	cdr3_aa
TRBV11-2	13	TRBJ2-3	NA	NA	TGTGCCAGCAGCCAGGGGACGGCAGATACGCAGTATTTT	CASSQGTADTQYF
TRBV14	16	TRBJ2-5	NA	NA	TGTGCCAGCAGCCATGAAGGGCCGTATTACCAAGAGACCCAGTACTTC	CASSHEGPYYQETQYF
TRBV20-1	11	TRBJ1-2	NA	NA	TGCAGTGCTAGCGTGGATTATGGCTACACCTTC	CSASVDYGYTF
TRBV10-3	16	TRBJ1-6	NA	NA	TGTGCCATCAGTGAGGGCGGCAGGGGACGTAATTCACCCCTCCACTTT	CAISEGGRGRNSPLHF
TRBV7-6	18	TRBJ2-7	TRBD2	few	TGTGCCAGCAGCCCCAGACTAGCGGGAGGTAGGGCTACCTACGAGCAGTACTTC	CASSPRLAGGRATYEQYF
TRBV11-3	14	TRBJ1-2	TRBD1	few	TGTGCCAGCAGCTGGACAGGGGTCAACTATGGCTACACCTTC	CASSWTGVNYGYTF
TRBV19	16	TRBJ2-3	TRBD2	NA	TGTGCCAGTAGTATGGGGCGGGGGGCGCCCACAGATACGCAGTATTTT	CASSMGRGAPTDTQYF
TRBV27	16	TRBJ2-3	NA	NA	TGTGCCAGCAGTTTATATCCCTCGACGGGGGAAGATACGCAGTATTTT	CASSLYPSTGEDTQYF
TRBV4-2	20	TRBJ2-1	TRBD2	NA	TGTGCCAGCAGCCAAGTCACCGGTAGGAGCGGGGGAAGCTCCTACAATGAGCAGTTCTTC	CASSQVTGRSGGSSYNEQFF
TRBV25-1	15	TRBJ2-2	TRBD2	NA	TGTGCCAGCAGTGACCCGGGACTAGCTGCCGGGGAGCTGTTTTTT	CASSDPGLAAGELFF
TRBV19	12	TRBJ1-1	TRBD1	once	TGTGCCGCACGACAGGGTATGACTGAAGCTTTCTTT	CAARQGMTEAFF
TRBV18	13	TRBJ2-1	NA	NA	TGTGCCAGCTCATTTGGAGAATACAATGAGCAGTTCTTC	CASSFGEYNEQFF
TRBV11-2	15	TRBJ1-2	NA	NA	TGTGCCAGCAGCTTAAAAACAGGGTTGGACTATGGCTACACCTTC	CASSLKTGLDYGYTF
TRBV7-8	13	TRBJ1-4	NA	NA	TGTGCCAGCAGCTTATCCCGTAATGAAAAACTGTTTTTT	CASSLSRNEKLFF
TRBV11-2	15	TRBJ1-1	TRBD1	NA	TGTGCCAGCAGCCTTCTGACAGGGACGAACACTGAAGCTTTCTTT	CASSLLTGTNTEAFF
TRBV5-1	15	TRBJ1-5	NA	few	TGCGCCAGCAGCTTGTTACCGGAGGGGAATCTGCCCCAGCATTTT	CASSLLPEGNLPQHF
TRBV27	16	TRBJ1-1	NA	NA	TGTGCCAGCAGTTTTAATACGGGCCACCGCGGCACTGAAGCTTTCTTT	CASSFNTGHRGTEAFF
TRBV6-1	15	TRBJ1-5	NA	NA	TGTGCCAGCAGTGAAAGTCGCTATAGCAATCAGCCCCAGCATTTT	CASSESRYSNQPQHF
TRBV5-1	17	TRBJ1-1	NA	NA	TGCGCCAGCAGCTTGCTCTCCCCGGGCAACCTGGGCACTGAAGCTTTCTTT	CASSLLSPGNLGTEAFF
TRBV7-2	16	TRBJ1-5	NA	NA	TGTGCCAGCAGCAACTTGGACGGGACCGGGGATCAGCCCCAGCATTTT	CASSNLDGTGDQPQHF
TRBV4-1	14	TRBJ1-6	TRBD1	NA	TGCGCCAGCAGCTTCCCGGGACAGGGTTCACCCCTCCACTTT	CASSFPGQGSPLHF
TRBV18	13	TRBJ2-7	NA	NA	TGTGCCAGCTCACCTGCCGGGTCCTACGAGCAGTACTTC	CASSPAGSYEQYF
TRBV27	15	TRBJ2-7	TRBD2	once	TGTGCCAGCACCTTAGCGGCTAGCGGGGGATACGAGCAGTACTTC	CASTLAASGGYEQYF
TRBV5-1	16	TRBJ1-1	NA	NA	TGCGCCAGCGACACCGTTTTCTCGGGACGGGTCACTGAAGCTTTCTTT	CASDTVFSGRVTEAFF
TRBV12-3/TRBV12-4	12	TRBJ2-1	NA	NA	TGTGCCAGCAGCTTCAGAGGCCATGAGCAGTTCTTC	CASSFRGHEQFF
TRBV5-1	14	TRBJ1-2	NA	NA	TGCGCCAGCAGCTTGCGCAGGGCAGACTATGGCTACACCTTC	CASSLRRADYGYTF
TRBV2	14	TRBJ2-5	NA	NA	TGTGCCAGCAGTGAAATGACATCAGAAGAGACCCAGTACTTC	CASSEMTSEETQYF
TRBV6-2/TRBV6-3	16	TRBJ2-7	NA	NA	TGTGCCAGCAGCCCTGGTAGAGGCGCGGTCTCCTACGAGCAGTACTTC	CASSPGRGAVSYEQYF
TRBV7-9	13	TRBJ1-1	NA	NA	TGTGCCAGCAGCTTAGATGGCGGGACTGAAGCTTTCTTT	CASSLDGGTEAFF